The clone carrying this T cell receptor (beta chain) came up once. Produced via immunoSEQ multiplex PCR; TCRdb's table is partial and in-frame only. This sample has about 150,000 clones, with 75% to 95% found just once. The data originate from a study of blood T cell repertoires in COVID-19. The germline gives CDR1 LNHDA, CDR2 SQIVND (reference sequence). The V end was cut by 5 bases, the J end by 7 bases, with 15 bases between. CDR3 length equals 14 residues. Sequenced: peripheral blood. This receptor was identified in a man aged 50-60 years with acute or convalescent COVID-19. The gene calls are TRBV19 and TRBJ2-1; weak D call: TRBD2 (5 bases). CDR3 in DNA: TGTGCCAGTAGTCTACGGACTGCGAAAAATGAGCAGTTCTTC. Protein sequence: CASSLRTAKNEQFF.